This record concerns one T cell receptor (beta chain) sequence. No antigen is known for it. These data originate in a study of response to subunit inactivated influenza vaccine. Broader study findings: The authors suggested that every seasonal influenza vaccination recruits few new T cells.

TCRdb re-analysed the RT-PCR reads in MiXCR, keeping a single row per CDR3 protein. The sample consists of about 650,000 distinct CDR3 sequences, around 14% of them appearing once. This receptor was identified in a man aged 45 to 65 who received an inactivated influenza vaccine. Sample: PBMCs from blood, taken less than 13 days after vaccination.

This CDR3 is CASKKRGAPGELFF. Here the CDR3 DNA reads TGTGCCAGCAAAAAGCGGGGGGCTCCGGGGGAGCTGTTTTTT. The V and J genes are TRBV5-6 and TRBJ2-2, with TRBD2 matching 9 bases. In germline, CDR1 is SGHDT, CDR2 YYEEEE. Germline trimming cut 6 bases from V and 8 bases from J; bases unmatched to any gene: 8. CDR3 length equals 14 residues.